This TCR beta chain was observed in a study of beta chain features in type 1 diabetes. Expressed TCRB transcripts were sequenced because the entire RNA isolate underwent reverse transcription. Libraries were prepared by immunoSEQ multiplex PCR; TCRdb keeps only in-frame clonotypes and omits some of them. The sample includes around 170,000 clones, 7% to 10% of them seen just once. Remarks on this clone: Its target is unknown.

General study findings and limits: Among patients with Type 1 diabetes, TCRB CDR3s were moderately but significantly shorter in every one of the four CD4+ subsets.

The CDR3 contains 14 residues. Trimming stripped 1 base from V and 6 bases from J, with 11 bases between. The germline V gene has CDR1 SGHNT and CDR2 YYREEE (reference sequence). This TCR derives from a young woman in good health. The V gene is TRBV5-4, the J gene TRBJ2-1; TRBD2 is a possible D gene (5 bases). The sequencing input was central memory CD4+ T cells from blood. For the CDR3, the DNA is TGTGCCAGCAGCTTGAGAGGGCAAGGCAATGAGCAGTTCTTC. It yields the protein CASSLRGQGNEQFF. The full variable domain, in which reference TRBV5-4 and TRBJ2-1 provide the parts outside the CDR3, is ETGVTQSPTHLIKTRGQQVTLRCSSQSGHNTVSWYQQALGQGPQFIFQYYREEENGRGNFPPRFSGLQFPNYSSELNVNALELDDSALYLCASSLRGQGNEQFFGPGTRLTVL.